The 25 T cell receptor beta chains reported below all come from one sample, sequenced in a study of blood T cell repertoires in COVID-19. The repertoire was sequenced with immunoSEQ multiplex PCR; TCRdb's copy has only in-frame clones and lacks some. The top ten hold 8.5% to 9.5% of the sample, which has 100,000 to 120,000 clones, roughly four fifths seen once. The sequencing input was peripheral blood. These receptors were collected from a woman in her sixties or seventies with acute or convalescent COVID-19.

This chain uses TRBV27 with TRBJ2-3; 8 bases are a match to TRBD2. Germline trimming cut 2 bases from V and 3 bases from J; bases unmatched to any gene: 10. Germline lookup yields CDR1 MNHEY and CDR2 SMNVEV (reference sequence). The CDR3 is made up of 17 amino acids. CDR3 in amino acids: CASSLGVPGLGTDTQYF. The CDR3 DNA is TGTGCCAGCAGTTTAGGAGTACCGGGACTAGGGACAGATACGCAGTATTTT.

This chain uses TRBV7-2 with TRBJ2-1, with TRBD1 identical over 8 bases. CDR1 SGHTA and CDR2 FQGNSA come from the germline V gene. V shed 5 bases, J shed 6 bases, and the junction held 6 bases outside the gene matches. The CDR3 runs 14 residues. The DNA for the CDR3 is TGTGCCAGCAGCCTAAGGACAGGGTTCAATGAGCAGTTCTTC. Its protein product is CASSLRTGFNEQFF.

The chain employs TRBV28 and TRBJ1-6; D unclear. CDR3 length equals 15 residues. With 6 bases removed from V and 0 bases from J, the gap between germline ends came to 9 bases. Germline CDR1 is MDHEN and CDR2 is SYDVKM. The CDR3 bases are TGTGCCAGCAGCTCAGGTGGCTCCTATAATTCACCCCTCCACTTT. The encoded protein is CASSSGGSYNSPLHF. Full variable domain (outside the CDR3, taken from reference TRBV28 and TRBJ1-6): DVKVTQSSRYLVKRTGEKVFLECVQDMDHENMFWYRQDPGLGLRLIYFSYDVKMKEKGDIPEGYSVSREKKERFSLILESASTNQTSMYLCASSSGGSYNSPLHFGNGTRLTVT.

This chain links TRBV7-2 with TRBJ1-5; TRBD1 is a possible D gene (6 bases). The germline V gene encodes CDR1 SGHTA and CDR2 FQGNSA. Trimming removed 7 bases from V and 3 bases from J, with 13 bases in between. This CDR3 has 14 amino acids. CDR3 nucleotides: TGTGCCAGCAACCTTGGGACATTCAATCAGCCCCAGCATTTT. This translates into CASNLGTFNQPQHF.

V usage is TRBV3-1 (or the pseudogene TRBV3-2) and J usage is TRBJ2-7, with TRBD1 matching 8 bases. Germline V gene data show CDR1 as LGHDT and CDR2 as YNNKEL (reference sequence). This CDR3 region has 16 residues. The V gene end was trimmed by 4 bases and the J gene end by 2 bases; junction bases not matched to a gene: 10. The CDR3 DNA is TGTGCCAGCAGCCCAGCATCCGGGACAGGAACCTACGAGCAGTACTTC. Its translation is CASSPASGTGTYEQYF.

The CDR3 DNA reads TGTGCCAGCAGGGGACAGGGGACTGGTGGCTATGGCTACACCTTC. It yields the protein CASRGQGTGGYGYTF. V and J are TRBV6-5 and TRBJ1-2, with 10 bases identical to TRBD1. CDR1 MNHEY and CDR2 SVGAGI come from the germline V gene. The CDR3 is 15 amino acids. Trimming removed 6 bases from V and 4 bases from J; junction bases left unmatched: 8.

This chain joins TRBV10-2 and TRBJ1-3; D might be TRBD1 (6 bases). Per the germline V gene, CDR1 is WSHSY and CDR2 is SAAADI. The germline V and J ends were trimmed by 4 bases and 0 bases, with 10 bases remaining between them. The CDR3 loop spans 15 amino acids. The DNA for the CDR3 is TGCGCCAGCAGTGCTACAGGGATCTCTGGAAACACCATATATTTT. Translating it yields CASSATGISGNTIYF.

This clone was counted between two and nine times. Other DNA sequences of this sample code for an identical CDR3. The gene calls are TRBV4-2 and TRBJ2-6, with D unresolved. The CDR3 runs 15 residues. V gave up 0 bases and J gave up 0 bases, with 3 bases separating them. Germline V gene lookup returns CDR1 LGHNA and CDR2 YNFKEQ. The DNA for the CDR3 is TGTGCCAGCAGCCAAGACGGCTCTGGGGCCAACGTCCTGACTTTC. This codes for CASSQDGSGANVLTF.

Here the CDR3 DNA reads TGTGCCAGCAGCTTCCCAAACACTGAAGCTTTCTTT. Translating it yields CASSFPNTEAFF. The chain employs TRBV7-8 and TRBJ1-1; D is undetermined. The germline gives CDR1 SGHVS, CDR2 FQNEAQ. The CDR3 contains 12 residues. V gave up 3 bases and J gave up 2 bases, with 4 bases separating them.

CDR3 sequence: CATSRGGHPGSDLFF. Here the CDR3 DNA reads TGTGCCACCAGCAGAGGGGGACACCCGGGTTCGGATCTGTTTTTT. The chain is built from TRBV15 and TRBJ1-4; D perhaps matches TRBD1 (6 bases). The CDR3 is made up of 15 amino acids. Per the germline V gene, CDR1 is LNHNV and CDR2 is YYDKDF (reference sequence). The V and J ends lost 1 base and 14 bases respectively, with 20 bases between them. The full variable domain, completed using reference TRBV15 and TRBJ1-4, is DAMVIQNPRYQVTQFGKPVTLSCSQTLNHNVMYWYQQKSSQAPKLLFHYYDKDFNNEADTPDNFQSRRPNTSFCFLDIRSPGLGDTAMYLCATSRGGHPGSDLFFGSGTQLSVL.

V is TRBV30 and J is TRBJ2-7; 10 bases match TRBD2. The V and J ends lost 5 bases and 2 bases, in that order; junction bases with no gene match: 6. Per the germline V gene, CDR1 is GTSNPN and CDR2 is SVGIG (reference sequence). The CDR3 covers 14 residues. In DNA, the CDR3 is TGTGCCTGGCGGACCGGGACTAGCGCCTACGAGCAGTACTTC. Its protein product is CAWRTGTSAYEQYF.

This clone showed up just once. The rearrangement joins TRBV18 to TRBJ1-2; tentative D call: TRBD1 (6 bases). Trimming shortened V by 3 bases and J by 6 bases, and 17 bases separated the two germline ends. The CDR3 length is 15 residues. Looked up from germline, CDR1 is KGHSH and CDR2 is LQKENI. The CDR3 region has the DNA TGTGCCAGCTCACCGAAGGGGGGGGTCTCGGATGGCTACACCTTC. Amino acid sequence: CASSPKGGVSDGYTF.

This chain links TRBV9 with TRBJ2-2, with D possibly matching TRBD2 (5 bases). V lost 4 bases, J lost 4 bases, and 11 bases lay in between. CDR1 is SGDLS and CDR2 is YYNGEE in the germline V gene. This CDR3 comprises 14 residues. Here the CDR3 reads CASSPVSGTGELFF. The CDR3 nucleotides are TGTGCCAGCAGCCCGGTAAGCGGCACCGGGGAGCTGTTTTTT. Variable domain in full (rest from reference TRBV9 and TRBJ2-2): DSGVTQTPKHLITATGQRVTLRCSPRSGDLSVYWYQQSLDQGLQFLIQYYNGEERAKGNILERFSAQQFPDLHSELNLSSLELGDSALYFCASSPVSGTGELFFGEGSRLTVL.

The chain uses TRBV4-3 and TRBJ2-1, with D perhaps TRBD1 (5 bases). From germline, CDR1 is LGHNA and CDR2 YSLEER. The CDR3 extends over 18 amino acids. With 4 bases removed from V and 2 bases from J, the gap between germline ends came to 21 bases. CDR3 in DNA: TGCGCCAGCAGCCGAGAATCCCCCCGGCAGGGTCCCTACAATGAGCAGTTCTTC. This gives the protein CASSRESPRQGPYNEQFF.

The chain combines TRBV24-1 with TRBJ1-2; TRBD1 might be the D (6 bases). V gave up 4 bases and J gave up 2 bases, with 10 bases separating them. This CDR3 spans 14 amino acids. CDR1 is KGHDR, CDR2 SFDVKD, per germline. CDR3 DNA: TGTGCCACCAGTGACTCCGGGACAAACTATGGCTACACCTTC. Translating gives CATSDSGTNYGYTF.

The chain couples TRBV19 to TRBJ2-1; 10 nucleotides match TRBD2. This CDR3 contains 15 residues. After removal of 4 bases from V and 6 bases from J, the junction contained 6 bases not matched to a gene. Germline assignment: CDR1 LNHDA and CDR2 SQIVND (reference sequence). CDR3 residues: CASSKGLAGANEQFF. CDR3 sequence (DNA): TGTGCCAGTAGTAAGGGGCTAGCGGGGGCCAATGAGCAGTTCTTC.

The chain has TRBV5-1 and TRBJ2-7, with D perhaps matching TRBD2 (6 bases). Germline assignment: CDR1 SGHRS and CDR2 YFSETQ. The CDR3 length is 14 residues. Trimming left V 4 bases short and J 2 bases short, with 13 bases between. CDR3 nucleotides: TGCGCCAGCAGCCCCCTCGGGGGTGCCTACGAGCAGTACTTC. It is translated as CASSPLGGAYEQYF.

This rearrangement joins TRBV4-1 to TRBJ2-7; 8 nucleotides agree with TRBD2. The V gene end was trimmed by 0 bases and the J gene end by 3 bases; junction bases not matched to a gene: 7. Germline V lookup: CDR1 MGHRA, CDR2 YSYEKL. The CDR3 covers 16 residues. CDR3 nucleotide sequence: TGCGCCAGCAGCCAAGATGAGCGGGGGACCGTCTACGAGCAGTACTTC. Residues: CASSQDERGTVYEQYF.

V gene TRBV7-2 combines with J gene TRBJ2-5, with 7 bases lining up with TRBD2. The CDR3 contains 13 residues. V lost 3 bases to trimming and J lost 4 bases; unmatched junction nucleotides: 2. Per the germline V gene, CDR1 is SGHTA and CDR2 is FQGNSA. CDR3 DNA sequence: TGTGCCAGCAGCTTCGCGGGAGCAGAGACCCAGTACTTC. Its protein product is CASSFAGAETQYF. Using reference TRBV7-2 and TRBJ2-5 for the parts outside the CDR3, the full variable domain is GAGVSQSPSNKVTEKGKDVELRCDPISGHTALYWYRQSLGQGLEFLIYFQGNSAPDKSGLPSDRFSAERTGGSVSTLTIQRTQQEDSAVYLCASSFAGAETQYFGPGTRLLVL.

This clone is a singleton in its sample. This chain links TRBV9 with TRBJ2-5; D perhaps matches TRBD2 (5 bases). Trimming cost V 4 bases and J 7 bases, with 11 bases left between them. Germline values: CDR1 SGDLS, CDR2 YYNGEE. This CDR3 has 12 residues. CDR3 sequence (DNA): TGTGCCAGCAGCCCCGAGGGTGGGACCCAGTACTTC. It specifies CASSPEGGTQYF.

V and J are TRBV5-6 and TRBJ1-2; weak D call: TRBD1 (6 bases). Per germline, CDR1 SGHDT and CDR2 YYEEEE. Trimming removed 2 bases at V and 3 bases at J, with 11 bases between. The CDR3 covers 14 residues. The chain's CDR3 is CASSLQGIDYGYTF. CDR3 DNA: TGTGCCAGCAGCTTACAGGGTATAGACTATGGCTACACCTTC.

The V and J genes are TRBV28 and TRBJ2-7; 9 bases are shared with TRBD1. The CDR3 is 14 amino acids. Germline CDR1 reads MDHEN; CDR2 reads SYDVKM. The J segment lost 3 bases and the V segment lost 2 bases, leaving 2 bases of the junction unmatched. The CDR3 spells CASSLLGQGYEQYF. CDR3 DNA: TGTGCCAGCAGTTTACTGGGACAGGGCTACGAGCAGTACTTC.

The gene calls are TRBV5-4 and TRBJ2-3; maybe TRBD1 (5 bases). Germline loops: CDR1 SGHNT, CDR2 YYREEE (reference sequence). The CDR3 totals 14 residues. V lost 4 bases, J lost 3 bases, and 12 bases lay in between. CDR3 bases: TGTGCCAGCAGCCGCAATAGGGGTACAGATACGCAGTATTTT. Translation: CASSRNRGTDTQYF.

The genes are TRBV6-5 and TRBJ2-3; 7 bases agree with TRBD2. CDR1 is MNHEY and CDR2 is SVGAGI in the germline V gene. With V trimmed by 6 bases and J by 6 bases, 12 bases remained unmatched. The length of the CDR3 is 15 residues. CDR3 sequence (DNA): TGTGCCAGCAGGGGGGGGGTCCTGCAGGCGGATACGCAGTATTTT. Translated, it gives CASRGGVLQADTQYF.

The chain joins TRBV2 to TRBJ2-4; D is perhaps TRBD2 (5 bases). V lost 3 bases to trimming and J lost 2 bases, with 8 bases between them. Germline assignment: CDR1 SNHLY and CDR2 FYNNEI. CDR3 length: 14 amino acids. CDR3 residues: CASSDTRTKNIQYF. The CDR3 nucleotides are TGTGCCAGCAGTGATACTAGAACCAAAAACATTCAGTACTTC.